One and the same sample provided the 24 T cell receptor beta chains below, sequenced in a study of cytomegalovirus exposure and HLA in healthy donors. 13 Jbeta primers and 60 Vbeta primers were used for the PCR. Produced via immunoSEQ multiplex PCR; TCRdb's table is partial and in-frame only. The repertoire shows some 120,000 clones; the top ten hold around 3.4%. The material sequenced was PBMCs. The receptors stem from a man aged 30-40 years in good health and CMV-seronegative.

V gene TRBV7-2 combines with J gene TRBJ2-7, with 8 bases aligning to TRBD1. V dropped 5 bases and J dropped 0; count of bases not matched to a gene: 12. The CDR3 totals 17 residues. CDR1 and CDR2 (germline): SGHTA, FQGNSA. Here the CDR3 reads CASSDDQDRVFSYEQYF. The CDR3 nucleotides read TGTGCCAGCAGCGATGACCAGGACAGGGTATTCTCCTACGAGCAGTACTTC.

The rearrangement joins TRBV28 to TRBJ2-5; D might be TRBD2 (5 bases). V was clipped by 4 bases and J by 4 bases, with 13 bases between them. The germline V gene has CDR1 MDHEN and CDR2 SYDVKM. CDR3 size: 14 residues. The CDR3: CASSSLGDSETQYF. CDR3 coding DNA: TGTGCCAGCAGTTCCCTGGGAGATTCAGAGACCCAGTACTTC.

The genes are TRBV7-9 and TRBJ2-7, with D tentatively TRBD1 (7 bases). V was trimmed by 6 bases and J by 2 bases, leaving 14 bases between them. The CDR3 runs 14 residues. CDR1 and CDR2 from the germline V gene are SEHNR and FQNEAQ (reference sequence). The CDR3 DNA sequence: TGTGCCAGCAGGAGACAGGGAGGAACCTACGAGCAGTACTTC. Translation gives CASRRQGGTYEQYF.

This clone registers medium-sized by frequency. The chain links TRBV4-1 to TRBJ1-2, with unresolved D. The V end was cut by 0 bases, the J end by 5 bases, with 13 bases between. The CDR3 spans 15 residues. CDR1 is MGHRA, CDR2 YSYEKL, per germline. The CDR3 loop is CASSQDRTGTYGYTF. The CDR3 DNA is TGCGCCAGCAGCCAAGATAGGACGGGAACTTATGGCTACACCTTC.

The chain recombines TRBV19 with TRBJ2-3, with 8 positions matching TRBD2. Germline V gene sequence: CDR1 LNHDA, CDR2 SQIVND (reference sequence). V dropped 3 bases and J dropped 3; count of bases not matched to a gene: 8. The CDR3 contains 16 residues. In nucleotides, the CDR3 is TGTGCCAGTAGTATTGGAACTAGCGGAGGAACAGATACGCAGTATTTT. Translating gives CASSIGTSGGTDTQYF.

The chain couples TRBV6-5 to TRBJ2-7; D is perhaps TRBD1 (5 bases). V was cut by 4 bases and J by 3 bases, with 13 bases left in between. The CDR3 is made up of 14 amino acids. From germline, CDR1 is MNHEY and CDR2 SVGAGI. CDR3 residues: CASSSTRDLYEQYF. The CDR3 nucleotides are TGTGCCAGCAGTTCAACCAGGGATCTCTACGAGCAGTACTTC.

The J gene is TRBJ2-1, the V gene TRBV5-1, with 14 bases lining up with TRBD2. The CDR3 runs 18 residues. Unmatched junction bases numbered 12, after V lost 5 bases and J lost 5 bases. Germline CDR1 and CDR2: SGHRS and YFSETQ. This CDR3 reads CASRRGTSGGVTHNEQFF. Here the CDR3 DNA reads TGCGCCAGCAGGAGGGGGACTAGCGGGGGTGTAACCCACAATGAGCAGTTCTTC.

This CDR3 is CTSSQEEGAGEQYF. The CDR3 DNA is TGCACCAGCAGCCAAGAGGAGGGGGCGGGGGAGCAGTACTTC. The J gene is TRBJ2-7, the V gene TRBV1; TRBD1, the table's D call, was not compared with the DNA. TRBV1 is described as a pseudogene. The CDR3 length is 14 residues.

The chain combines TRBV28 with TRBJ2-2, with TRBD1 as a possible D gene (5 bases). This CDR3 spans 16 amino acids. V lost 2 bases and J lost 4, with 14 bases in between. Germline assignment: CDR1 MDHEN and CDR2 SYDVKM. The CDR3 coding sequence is TGTGCCAGCAGTTTAGAAGTAGGGGTCGGCACCGGGGAGCTGTTTTTT. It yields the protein CASSLEVGVGTGELFF.

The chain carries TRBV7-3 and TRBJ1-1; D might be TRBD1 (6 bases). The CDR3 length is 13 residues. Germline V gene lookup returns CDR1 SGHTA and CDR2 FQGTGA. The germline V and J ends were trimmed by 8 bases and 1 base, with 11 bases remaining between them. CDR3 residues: CASQGQPNTEAFF. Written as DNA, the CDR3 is TGTGCCAGCCAGGGGCAGCCGAACACTGAAGCTTTCTTT.

The CDR3, as DNA: TGTGCCAGCAGCTTTAGACAGGGGGAAGAGCAGTTCTTC. Amino acid sequence: CASSFRQGEEQFF. The chain has TRBV11-3 and TRBJ2-1; 9 bases are a match to TRBD1. This CDR3 has 13 residues. CDR1 and CDR2 (germline): SGHNT, YENEEA. With V trimmed by 3 bases and J by 10 bases, 4 bases remained unmatched. Complete variable domain (other parts from reference TRBV11-3 and TRBJ2-1): EAGVVQSPRYKIIEKKQPVAFWCNPISGHNTLYWYLQNLGQGPELLIRYENEEAVDDSQLPKDRFSAERLKGVDSTLKIQPAELGDSAVYLCASSFRQGEEQFFGPGTRLTVL.

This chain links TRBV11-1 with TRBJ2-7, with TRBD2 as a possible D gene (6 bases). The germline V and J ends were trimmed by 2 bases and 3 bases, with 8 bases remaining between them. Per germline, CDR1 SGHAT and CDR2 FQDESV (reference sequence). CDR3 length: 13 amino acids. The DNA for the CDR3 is TGTGCCAGCAGCTTATTCGGGGGCTACGAGCAGTACTTC. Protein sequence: CASSLFGGYEQYF.

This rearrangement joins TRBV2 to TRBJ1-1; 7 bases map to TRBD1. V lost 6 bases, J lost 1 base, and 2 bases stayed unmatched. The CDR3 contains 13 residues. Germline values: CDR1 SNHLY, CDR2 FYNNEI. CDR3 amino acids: CASRGTANTEAFF. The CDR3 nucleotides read TGTGCCAGCAGGGGGACAGCGAACACTGAAGCTTTCTTT.

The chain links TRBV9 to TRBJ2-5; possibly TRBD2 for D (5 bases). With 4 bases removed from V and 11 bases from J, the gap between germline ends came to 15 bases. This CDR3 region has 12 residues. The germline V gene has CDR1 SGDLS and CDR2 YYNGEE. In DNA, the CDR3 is TGTGCCAGCAGCCCTAACCCCTGGGAGCAGTACTTC. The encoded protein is CASSPNPWEQYF.

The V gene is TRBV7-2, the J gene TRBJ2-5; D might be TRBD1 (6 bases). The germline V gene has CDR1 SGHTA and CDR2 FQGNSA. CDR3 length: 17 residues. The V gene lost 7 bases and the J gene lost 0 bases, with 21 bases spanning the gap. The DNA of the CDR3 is TGTGCCAGCACCACAGGGATCAAGGGAGAGAACCAAGAGACCCAGTACTTC. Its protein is CASTTGIKGENQETQYF.

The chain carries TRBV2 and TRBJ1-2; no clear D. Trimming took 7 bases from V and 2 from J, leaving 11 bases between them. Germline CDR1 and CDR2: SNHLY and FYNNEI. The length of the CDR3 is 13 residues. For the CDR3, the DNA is TGTGCCAGCAAGGCAGGCATAAACTATGGCTACACCTTC. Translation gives CASKAGINYGYTF. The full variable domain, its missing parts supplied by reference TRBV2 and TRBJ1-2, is EPEVTQTPSHQVTQMGQEVILRCVPISNHLYFYWYRQILGQKVEFLVSFYNNEISEKSEIFDDQFSVERPDGSNFTLKIRSTKLEDSAMYFCASKAGINYGYTFGSGTRLTVV.

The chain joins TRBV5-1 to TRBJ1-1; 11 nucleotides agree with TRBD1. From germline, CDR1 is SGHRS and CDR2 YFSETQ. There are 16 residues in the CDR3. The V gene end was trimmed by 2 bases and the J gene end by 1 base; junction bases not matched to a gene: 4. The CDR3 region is CASSLGQGAWNTEAFF. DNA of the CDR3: TGCGCCAGCAGCTTAGGACAGGGGGCCTGGAACACTGAAGCTTTCTTT.

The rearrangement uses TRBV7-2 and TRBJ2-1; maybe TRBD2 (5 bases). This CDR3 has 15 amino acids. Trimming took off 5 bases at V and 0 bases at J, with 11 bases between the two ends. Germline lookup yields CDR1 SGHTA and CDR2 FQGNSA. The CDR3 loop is CASSPEGSSYNEQFF. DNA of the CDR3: TGTGCCAGCAGCCCAGAGGGCAGCTCCTACAATGAGCAGTTCTTC. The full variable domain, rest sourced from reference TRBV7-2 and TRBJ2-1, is GAGVSQSPSNKVTEKGKDVELRCDPISGHTALYWYRQSLGQGLEFLIYFQGNSAPDKSGLPSDRFSAERTGGSVSTLTIQRTQQEDSAVYLCASSPEGSSYNEQFFGPGTRLTVL.

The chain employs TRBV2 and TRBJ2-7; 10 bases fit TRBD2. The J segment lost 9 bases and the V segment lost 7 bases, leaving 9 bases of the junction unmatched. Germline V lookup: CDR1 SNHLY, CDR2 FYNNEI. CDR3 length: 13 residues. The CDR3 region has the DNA TGTGCCAGCAATATAGCGGGGGGAGGAGGGCAGTACTTC. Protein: CASNIAGGGGQYF.

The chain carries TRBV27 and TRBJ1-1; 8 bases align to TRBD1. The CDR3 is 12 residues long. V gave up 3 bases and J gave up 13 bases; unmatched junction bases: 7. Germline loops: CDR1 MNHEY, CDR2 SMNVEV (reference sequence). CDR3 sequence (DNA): TGTGCCAGCAGTTTGTCAGGGGGCCCAAGTTTCTTT. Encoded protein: CASSLSGGPSFF.

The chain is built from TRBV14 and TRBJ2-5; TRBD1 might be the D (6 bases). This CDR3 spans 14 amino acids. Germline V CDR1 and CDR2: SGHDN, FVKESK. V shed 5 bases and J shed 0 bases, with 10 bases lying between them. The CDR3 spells CASSDRIYQETQYF. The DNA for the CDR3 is TGTGCCAGCAGCGACAGGATCTACCAAGAGACCCAGTACTTC.

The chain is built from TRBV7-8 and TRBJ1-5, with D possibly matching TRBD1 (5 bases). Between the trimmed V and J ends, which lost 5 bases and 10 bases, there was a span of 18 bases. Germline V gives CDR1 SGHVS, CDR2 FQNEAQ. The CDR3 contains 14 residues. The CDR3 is CASSPGGVSVPQHF. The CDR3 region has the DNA TGTGCCAGCAGCCCCGGAGGGGTTAGCGTTCCCCAGCATTTT.

CDR3 DNA sequence: TGTGCCAGCAGTGTGGGGGACAGGGGTGGCAATCAGCCCCAGCATTTT. Amino acid sequence: CASSVGDRGGNQPQHF. The chain is built from TRBV6-1 and TRBJ1-5, with TRBD1 matching 10 bases. The CDR3 length is 16 residues. Per germline, CDR1 MNHNS and CDR2 SASEGT. V lost 4 bases to trimming and J lost 2 bases; unmatched junction nucleotides: 5.

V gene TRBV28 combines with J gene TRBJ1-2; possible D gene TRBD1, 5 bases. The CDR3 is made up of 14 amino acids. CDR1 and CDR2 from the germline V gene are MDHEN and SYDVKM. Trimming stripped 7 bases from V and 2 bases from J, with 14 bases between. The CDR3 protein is CASIRDGGNYGYTF. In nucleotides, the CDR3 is TGTGCCAGCATTAGGGACGGAGGGAACTATGGCTACACCTTC.